A single sample is the source of the 2 T cell receptor beta chains below, sequenced in a study of blood T cell repertoires in COVID-19. Clones were sequenced by immunoSEQ multiplex PCR, and TCRdb holds only the in-frame ones, with some missing. The repertoire holds about 130,000 clones, roughly 79% seen once, with under 14% in the top ten. The specimen sequenced was peripheral blood. These receptors were collected from a human donor in a cohort sampled during active COVID-19.

The chain employs TRBV6-4 and TRBJ1-1; weak D call: TRBD1 (6 bases). Trimming left V 0 bases short and J 1 base short, with 15 bases between. The CDR3 consists of 17 residues. Germline loops: CDR1 MRHNA, CDR2 SNTAGT. The CDR3 DNA reads TGTGCCAGCAGTGACTCGGGGTGGGGGCAGCCGAACACTGAAGCTTTCTTT. Protein product: CASSDSGWGQPNTEAFF.

The chain carries TRBV9 and TRBJ1-6, with D maybe TRBD1 (5 bases). Germline CDR1 SGDLS, CDR2 YYNGEE. V dropped 4 bases and J dropped 5 bases, with 16 bases sitting between them. The CDR3 runs to 16 residues. DNA for the CDR3: TGTGCCAGCAGCCCCACGTTAGGGGAACATAATTCACCCCTCCACTTT. As protein: CASSPTLGEHNSPLHF.